These 26 T cell receptor beta chains were sequenced from one sample in a study of CD8+ T cells in alopecia areata. Extraction and reverse transcription of RNA yielded cDNA as the sequencing template. Clones were read by immunoSEQ multiplex PCR, and TCRdb kept only the in-frame ones, dropping some. The sample shows approximately 31,000 clones, over 60% of them seen only once. The material sequenced was NKG2D-low CD8+ T cells sorted from blood. The receptors stem from a human donor with alopecia areata.

The chain is built from TRBV29-1 and TRBJ2-3; tentative D call: TRBD2 (6 bases). Germline V gene lookup returns CDR1 SQVTM and CDR2 ANQGSEA. This CDR3 contains 11 residues. V was cut by 4 bases and J by 4 bases, with 6 bases left in between. CDR3 in DNA: TGCAGCGTTGGGGAGGCAGATACGCAGTATTTT. Protein product: CSVGEADTQYF.

The chain joins TRBV7-8 to TRBJ2-7; D remains ambiguous. Germline V gene sequence: CDR1 SGHVS, CDR2 FQNEAQ. V gave up 6 bases and J gave up 0 bases, with 15 bases separating them. CDR3 size: 15 residues. This CDR3 is CASRRSTESSYEQYF. Written as DNA, the CDR3 is TGTGCCAGCAGGCGGAGTACAGAGAGCTCCTACGAGCAGTACTTC.

As regards this clone: Other DNA sequences in the same sample also yield this CDR3. This chain joins TRBV7-2 and TRBJ2-1, with D possibly TRBD2 on 5 matching bases. CDR3 length: 12 residues. Deletions cut 2 bases from V and 9 bases from J, with 8 bases between. Germline values: CDR1 SGHTA, CDR2 FQGNSA. The chain's CDR3 is CASSLLGSEQFF. For the CDR3, the DNA is TGTGCCAGCAGCTTATTAGGGAGTGAGCAGTTCTTC. Variable domain in full (rest from reference TRBV7-2 and TRBJ2-1): GAGVSQSPSNKVTEKGKDVELRCDPISGHTALYWYRQSLGQGLEFLIYFQGNSAPDKSGLPSDRFSAERTGGSVSTLTIQRTQQEDSAVYLCASSLLGSEQFFGPGTRLTVL.

This clone is medium-sized within its sample. The chain combines TRBV15 with TRBJ2-2; D call uncertain. Trimming took off 2 bases at V and 4 bases at J, with 14 bases between the two ends. Germline values: CDR1 LNHNV, CDR2 YYDKDF (reference sequence). This CDR3 is 16 amino acids long. For the CDR3, the DNA is TGTGCCACCAGCAGACCAACCGACGGAATCACCGGGGAGCTGTTTTTT. Translating gives CATSRPTDGITGELFF.

This rearrangement joins TRBV9 to TRBJ2-3; possible D gene TRBD1, 6 bases. Trimming removed 4 bases from V and 1 base from J, with 10 bases in between. This CDR3 region has 14 residues. CDR1 SGDLS and CDR2 YYNGEE come from the germline V gene. The DNA for the CDR3 is TGTGCCAGCAGCCCCGAGGGGGGCACAGATACGCAGTATTTT. As protein: CASSPEGGTDTQYF.

The chain employs TRBV7-9 and TRBJ2-3; no clear D gene. The CDR3 totals 15 residues. The V end was cut by 5 bases, the J end by 2 bases, with 14 bases between. In germline, CDR1 is SEHNR, CDR2 FQNEAQ (reference sequence). CDR3 loop: CASSPLVGITDTQYF. CDR3 coding DNA: TGTGCCAGCAGCCCCTTGGTGGGGATCACAGATACGCAGTATTTT.

The chain uses TRBV29-1 and TRBJ2-1; D uncertain. The CDR3 has 10 residues. Trimming pared 5 bases from V and 8 bases from J, leaving 7 bases between. In germline, CDR1 is SQVTM, CDR2 ANQGSEA. The CDR3 region is CSVMVDEQFF. For the CDR3, the DNA is TGCAGCGTTATGGTCGATGAGCAGTTCTTC.

CDR3 in DNA: TGTGCCAGCAGTTATTCCGGGACGGATTATGGCTACACCTTC. Protein: CASSYSGTDYGYTF. This chain joins TRBV6-5 and TRBJ1-2; D possibly corresponds to TRBD1 (5 bases). Looked up from germline, CDR1 is MNHEY and CDR2 is SVGAGI. Trimming pared 3 bases from V and 5 bases from J, leaving 13 bases between. The CDR3 consists of 14 residues.

The rearrangement links TRBV7-6 to TRBJ1-6; D perhaps matches TRBD1 (6 bases). Between the trimmed V and J ends, which lost 5 bases and 0 bases, there was a span of 11 bases. The germline CDR1 and CDR2 sequences are SGHVS and FNYEAQ. The CDR3 runs to 16 residues. CDR3 loop: CASSHRASSYNSPLHF. The CDR3 DNA sequence: TGTGCCAGCAGCCACAGGGCGAGCTCCTATAATTCACCCCTCCACTTT.

This chain joins TRBV29-1 and TRBJ2-7; unclear D gene. V was pared by 7 bases and J by 4 bases, with 14 bases between. This CDR3 has 12 amino acids. CDR1 and CDR2 (germline): SQVTM, ANQGSEA. Here the CDR3 reads CSALDTMYEQYF. The CDR3 DNA reads TGCAGCGCCCTCGACACGATGTACGAGCAGTACTTC.

This chain connects TRBV6-1 to TRBJ2-2; 7 bases align to TRBD1. The CDR3 length is 15 residues. Germline CDR1 MNHNS, CDR2 SASEGT. The trim removed 8 bases at V and 5 bases at J, leaving 11 bases unmatched. The CDR3 loop is CASCPRTGGTGELFF. CDR3 coding DNA: TGTGCCAGCTGTCCTCGGACAGGAGGTACCGGGGAGCTGTTTTTT.

J is TRBJ1-5 and V is TRBV27; 11 nucleotides match TRBD1. This CDR3 comprises 14 residues. The V segment lost 4 bases and the J segment 6 bases; nucleotides outside the gene matches: 2. Looked up from germline, CDR1 is MNHEY and CDR2 is SMNVEV (reference sequence). CDR3: CASSSGQGAQPQHF. The DNA of the CDR3 is TGTGCCAGCAGTTCCGGACAGGGGGCTCAGCCCCAGCATTTT.

This clone was counted once. This chain links TRBV7-9 with TRBJ1-1; unclear D gene. The CDR3 runs to 15 residues. Trimming cost V 5 bases and J 0 bases, with 13 bases left between them. Germline lookup yields CDR1 SEHNR and CDR2 FQNEAQ (reference sequence). The CDR3 coding sequence is TGTGCCAGCAGCCCGACCCTCGGAATGAACACTGAAGCTTTCTTT. It specifies CASSPTLGMNTEAFF.

V gene TRBV5-6 combines with J gene TRBJ1-4; no definite D call. Germline V lookup: CDR1 SGHDT, CDR2 YYEEEE. The CDR3 has 16 residues. Trimming left V 0 bases short and J 5 bases short, with 14 bases between. CDR3 sequence reads: CASSLGRLERNEKLFF. In nucleotides, the CDR3 is TGTGCCAGCAGCTTGGGACGACTGGAGAGGAATGAAAAACTGTTTTTT.

The genes are TRBV19 and TRBJ2-2; D ambiguous. Trimming took 5 bases from V and 3 from J, leaving 7 bases between them. This CDR3 has 13 residues. Germline V lookup: CDR1 LNHDA, CDR2 SQIVND (reference sequence). This chain's CDR3 is CASSFADTGELFF. The CDR3 DNA is TGTGCCAGTAGTTTTGCGGACACCGGGGAGCTGTTTTTT.

This clone was seen a handful of times. V gene TRBV9 combines with J gene TRBJ2-2; the D is unclear. CDR3 length: 13 amino acids. CDR1 is SGDLS and CDR2 is YYNGEE in the germline V gene. V dropped 1 base and J dropped 5 bases, with 6 bases sitting between them. The CDR3 nucleotides are TGTGCCAGCAGCGTATATGGAACCGGGGAGCTGTTTTTT. Amino acid sequence: CASSVYGTGELFF.

The CDR3 DNA reads TGCAGCGTTGTCACCTTGACAAACCCCTACGAGCAGTACTTC. Its translation: CSVVTLTNPYEQYF. The V call is TRBV29-1, the J call TRBJ2-7; D is undetermined. The CDR3 is 14 residues long. V dropped 4 bases and J dropped 2 bases, with 15 bases sitting between them. The V gene's germline CDR1 is SQVTM and CDR2 ANQGSEA.

The chain has TRBV5-1 and TRBJ2-7; 7 nucleotides match TRBD2. After removal of 3 bases from V and 4 bases from J, the junction contained 10 bases not matched to a gene. The CDR3 is 15 residues long. CDR1 and CDR2 (germline): SGHRS, YFSETQ. CDR3 sequence reads: CASSSEGEGRYEQYF. In DNA form, the CDR3 reads TGCGCCAGCAGCTCTGAAGGGGAGGGCCGTTACGAGCAGTACTTC.

CDR3 amino acids: CASSQDRQGANPYGYTF. The CDR3 DNA sequence: TGCGCCAGCAGCCAAGATCGCCAGGGGGCGAATCCCTATGGCTACACCTTC. The chain has TRBV4-3 and TRBJ1-2; TRBD1 agrees at 8 bases. Germline V gives CDR1 LGHNA, CDR2 YSLEER. J lost 4 bases, V lost 0 bases, and 10 bases had no gene match. CDR3 length equals 17 residues.

This clone was picked up a small number of times. The V and J genes are TRBV19 and TRBJ1-1, with 7 bases matching TRBD1. Germline loops: CDR1 LNHDA, CDR2 SQIVND (reference sequence). The V segment lost 8 bases and the J segment 3 bases; nucleotides outside the gene matches: 3. CDR3 length equals 12 residues. In nucleotides, the CDR3 is TGTGCCAGTTCTGACAGGGACACTGAAGCTTTCTTT. Translation gives CASSDRDTEAFF.

The gene calls are TRBV4-1 and TRBJ1-5; 7 positions match TRBD1. In germline, CDR1 is MGHRA, CDR2 YSYEKL. Trimming took 0 bases from V and 7 from J; bases not matched to a gene: 9. There are 16 residues in the CDR3. In DNA, the CDR3 is TGCGCCAGCAGCCAAGACTGGGGCGGAGGGGGCCAGCCCCAGCATTTT. Amino acids: CASSQDWGGGGQPQHF.

The chain employs TRBV15 and TRBJ1-1; 9 positions agree with TRBD1. Germline CDR1 is LNHNV and CDR2 is YYDKDF (reference sequence). The CDR3 spans 16 residues. V gave up 5 bases and J gave up 4 bases; unmatched junction bases: 11. The CDR3 reads CATSDPGQGRPTEAFF. The CDR3 DNA sequence: TGTGCCACCAGCGACCCTGGACAGGGGAGGCCCACTGAAGCTTTCTTT.

The chain joins TRBV29-1 to TRBJ2-7, with TRBD1 matching 11 bases. Per germline, CDR1 SQVTM and CDR2 ANQGSEA. There are 15 residues in the CDR3. V lost 5 bases, J lost 1 base, and 7 bases stayed unmatched. This chain's CDR3 is CSVLGTGGVSYEQYF. DNA of the CDR3: TGCAGCGTTCTGGGGACAGGGGGGGTATCCTACGAGCAGTACTTC.

The chain couples TRBV29-1 to TRBJ2-7, with 9 nucleotides matching TRBD2. The CDR3 length is 14 residues. After removal of 1 base from V and 3 bases from J, the junction contained 4 bases not matched to a gene. Per the germline V gene, CDR1 is SQVTM and CDR2 is ANQGSEA. The CDR3 region is CSVEGLAGYYEQYF. The CDR3 DNA follows: TGCAGCGTTGAAGGTCTAGCGGGATACTACGAGCAGTACTTC.

V usage is TRBV6-5 and J usage is TRBJ2-7; 7 nucleotides match TRBD1. Germline CDR1 is MNHEY and CDR2 is SVGAGI. CDR3 length: 14 residues. Trimming at V came to 2 bases and at J to 5 bases, leaving 6 bases not matched to a gene. CDR3 nucleotide sequence: TGTGCCAGCAGTTACGCCGAGGGGGCTGACGAGCAGTACTTC. Translating it yields CASSYAEGADEQYF.

This clone appeared a few times. V and J are TRBV7-2 and TRBJ2-5; D remains unclear. The CDR3 loop spans 11 amino acids. CDR1 SGHTA and CDR2 FQGNSA come from the germline V gene. V lost 5 bases to trimming and J lost 1 base, with 2 bases between them. This CDR3 reads CASSIQETQYF. As DNA, the CDR3 is TGTGCCAGCAGCATCCAAGAGACCCAGTACTTC.